The 30 T cell receptor beta chains presented below share a single source sample, sequenced in a study of shared clonotypes between healthy human individuals. Assay: immunoSEQ multiplex PCR; the TCRdb copy retains only in-frame clones and omits some. The sample has a few million clones; approximately 94% are singletons. The sequenced material came from naive CD4+ T cells sorted from blood. Specified subset: CD45RA+ positively selected. Receptor source: a man aged 18 to 30 in good health.

V usage is TRBV6-5 and J usage is TRBJ1-2, with D perhaps matching TRBD1 (6 bases). From germline, CDR1 is MNHEY and CDR2 SVGAGI. This CDR3 region has 15 residues. V gave up 6 bases and J gave up 5 bases, with 19 bases separating them. The DNA for the CDR3 is TGTGCCAGCAGCCGGACAGCACAAGTCGATTATGGCTACACCTTC. Its translation is CASSRTAQVDYGYTF.

The chain has TRBV2 and TRBJ2-3; D is uncertain. This CDR3 region has 13 residues. Germline CDR1 is SNHLY and CDR2 is FYNNEI. V lost 5 bases to trimming and J lost 4 bases, with 10 bases between them. CDR3 nucleotides: TGTGCCAGCAGTTTTTGGGTATCAGATACGCAGTATTTT. Translation gives CASSFWVSDTQYF.

In this sample, this clone turned up once. The sample contains more than one DNA sequence encoding this CDR3. The V gene is TRBV10-2, the J gene TRBJ1-1; 8 nucleotides match TRBD1. Germline values: CDR1 WSHSY, CDR2 SAAADI. V was clipped by 3 bases and J by 4 bases; unmatched bases: 1. This CDR3 has 13 residues. Here the CDR3 reads CASSEQGGTEAFF. The CDR3 region has the DNA TGCGCCAGCAGTGAACAGGGGGGCACTGAAGCTTTCTTT.

The gene calls are TRBV19 and TRBJ1-5, with D possibly being TRBD1 (6 bases). Trimming stripped 9 bases from V and 1 base from J, with 13 bases between. The CDR3 runs to 14 residues. From germline, CDR1 is LNHDA and CDR2 SQIVND (reference sequence). The DNA of the CDR3 is TGTGCCAGCGCGCACAGGGTAAGCAATCAGCCCCAGCATTTT. Its protein is CASAHRVSNQPQHF.

J is TRBJ2-3 and V is TRBV2, with TRBD1 matching 9 bases. Germline CDR1 is SNHLY and CDR2 is FYNNEI. The CDR3 length is 15 residues. With V trimmed by 6 bases and J by 4 bases, 8 bases remained unmatched. In DNA, the CDR3 is TGTGCCAGCAGAGAACAGGGGGCTGGGTCAGATACGCAGTATTTT. Protein product: CASREQGAGSDTQYF.

The chain is built from TRBV20-1 and TRBJ1-5; D possibly corresponds to TRBD1 (5 bases). The V gene lost 3 bases and the J gene lost 11 bases, with 11 bases spanning the gap. There are 11 residues in the CDR3. CDR1 and CDR2 from the germline V gene are DFQATT and SNEGSKA (reference sequence). The chain's CDR3 is CSARTVASQHF. As DNA, the CDR3 is TGCAGTGCTAGGACAGTCGCATCCCAGCATTTT.

The CDR3 DNA reads as TGTGCCAGCAGCCCCGGCCGGGGGCCGGGGTATGGCTACACCTTC. Its translation: CASSPGRGPGYGYTF. The chain joins TRBV7-2 to TRBJ1-2; maybe TRBD1 (6 bases). The CDR3 is made up of 15 amino acids. Per germline, CDR1 SGHTA and CDR2 FQGNSA. Trimming stripped 5 bases from V and 5 bases from J, with 18 bases between.

On this clone: This specimen includes other DNA sequences encoding the same CDR3. The CDR3 coding sequence is TGTGCCAGCAGCGTGGGACAGGGGAATTACGAGCAGTACTTC. Its translation: CASSVGQGNYEQYF. V and J are TRBV9 and TRBJ2-7; 10 bases fit TRBD1. V lost 2 bases to trimming and J lost 4 bases; unmatched junction nucleotides: 3. Germline V gene data show CDR1 as SGDLS and CDR2 as YYNGEE. CDR3 length: 14 amino acids.

The rearrangement joins TRBV27 to TRBJ2-5; 12 nucleotides align to TRBD1. This CDR3 comprises 16 residues. Per the germline V gene, CDR1 is MNHEY and CDR2 is SMNVEV (reference sequence). J lost 7 bases, V lost 6 bases, and 12 bases had no gene match. The CDR3 sequence is CASREPGTGGYGTQYF. DNA of the CDR3: TGTGCCAGCAGGGAACCCGGGACAGGGGGCTATGGGACCCAGTACTTC.

The V gene is TRBV28, the J gene TRBJ1-2; D is unclear. Germline V lookup: CDR1 MDHEN, CDR2 SYDVKM. There are 14 residues in the CDR3. Trimming took 3 bases from V and 7 from J, leaving 15 bases between them. DNA for the CDR3: TGTGCCAGCAGTTTGGGCAGCCCTTCTCGTGGCTACACCTTC. It specifies CASSLGSPSRGYTF.

The rearrangement joins TRBV19 to TRBJ1-5; D is possibly TRBD1 (6 bases). V gave up 6 bases and J gave up 6 bases, with 15 bases separating them. The CDR3 is made up of 14 amino acids. Germline V gene lookup returns CDR1 LNHDA and CDR2 SQIVND (reference sequence). The CDR3 here is CASSTTGNLQPQHF. The CDR3 bases are TGTGCCAGTAGCACTACAGGGAATCTTCAGCCCCAGCATTTT.

The chain employs TRBV4-3 and TRBJ2-1; 10 nucleotides agree with TRBD1. The CDR3 is 15 residues long. Germline V CDR1 and CDR2: LGHNA, YSLEER. Unmatched junction bases numbered 4, after V lost 1 base and J lost 7 bases. The CDR3 DNA reads as TGCGCCAGCAGCCAAGGGGACAGGGGTTGGAATGAGCAGTTCTTC. Encoded protein: CASSQGDRGWNEQFF.

The chain has TRBV5-1 and TRBJ2-7; D unclear. V was cut by 0 bases and J by 2 bases, with 9 bases left in between. CDR3 length equals 14 residues. CDR1 is SGHRS and CDR2 is YFSETQ in the germline V gene. This CDR3 reads CASSLDNPPYEQYF. The CDR3 nucleotides are TGCGCCAGCAGCTTGGACAATCCACCCTACGAGCAGTACTTC.

The chain uses TRBV7-9 and TRBJ1-4; D remains ambiguous. This CDR3 spans 18 amino acids. With 1 base removed from V and 8 bases from J, the gap between germline ends came to 23 bases. In germline, CDR1 is SEHNR, CDR2 FQNEAQ (reference sequence). The CDR3 coding sequence is TGTGCCAGCAGCTTAGTCTTATCGTTCCCCCCCCTTGCCGAAAAACTGTTTTTT. Amino acids: CASSLVLSFPPLAEKLFF.

The chain joins TRBV10-1 to TRBJ1-1; D not certain. The CDR3 contains 14 residues. V dropped 4 bases and J dropped 1 base, with 10 bases sitting between them. From germline, CDR1 is WNHNN and CDR2 SYGVQD (reference sequence). The CDR3 spells CASSATTANTEAFF. The CDR3 DNA follows: TGCGCCAGCAGTGCAACGACGGCGAACACTGAAGCTTTCTTT.

The rearrangement uses TRBV19 and TRBJ1-3; perhaps TRBD1 as D (5 bases). The CDR3 runs to 13 residues. The germline gives CDR1 LNHDA, CDR2 SQIVND (reference sequence). V was shortened by 6 bases and J by 7 bases, with 13 bases between the two germline ends. CDR3 sequence reads: CASSRTTGNTIYF. The DNA for the CDR3 is TGTGCCAGTAGCCGGACAACGGGGAACACCATATATTTT.

As DNA, the CDR3 is TGTGCCAGCAGTCCCCGCCCCCCTCTAGCGGGGGGAACGCAGTATTTT. It specifies CASSPRPPLAGGTQYF. The chain carries TRBV27 and TRBJ2-3, with 11 positions matching TRBD2. V lost 5 bases, J lost 9 bases, and 13 bases stayed unmatched. The germline CDR1 and CDR2 sequences are MNHEY and SMNVEV (reference sequence). The length of the CDR3 is 16 residues.

The chain carries TRBV7-8 and TRBJ1-3; D is unclear. The germline CDR1 and CDR2 sequences are SGHVS and FQNEAQ. The ends were cut back, 5 bases at V and 7 bases at J, with 15 bases in the middle. This CDR3 is 14 amino acids long. CDR3 residues: CASSPNGAGNTIYF. The CDR3 DNA reads as TGTGCCAGCAGCCCGAACGGAGCGGGGAACACCATATATTTT.

The CDR3 DNA follows: TGTGCCACCGGCGCCAAAACAGGGGTTGTCTACGAGCAGTACTTC. Protein product: CATGAKTGVVYEQYF. The chain is built from TRBV10-3 and TRBJ2-7, with 7 positions matching TRBD1. The germline CDR1 and CDR2 sequences are ENHRY and SYGVKD. This CDR3 has 15 amino acids. J lost 3 bases, V lost 10 bases, and 15 bases had no gene match.

The gene calls are TRBV7-2 and TRBJ2-7; 11 nucleotides align to TRBD2. The CDR3 contains 17 residues. Germline V gives CDR1 SGHTA, CDR2 FQGNSA. With V trimmed by 5 bases and J by 6 bases, 15 bases remained unmatched. The DNA for the CDR3 is TGTGCCAGCAGCCCTGCGCCAGGTAGGCTAGCGGGAGGCGAGCAGTACTTC. Amino acids: CASSPAPGRLAGGEQYF.

The gene calls are TRBV30 and TRBJ2-3, with D possibly being TRBD1 (6 bases). This CDR3 comprises 15 residues. Germline CDR1 reads GTSNPN; CDR2 reads SVGIG (reference sequence). The V gene lost 0 bases and the J gene lost 0 bases, with 10 bases spanning the gap. The CDR3 spells CAWSVMGHSTDTQYF. For the CDR3, the DNA is TGTGCCTGGAGTGTAATGGGACACAGCACAGATACGCAGTATTTT. The whole variable domain, remainder taken from reference TRBV30 and TRBJ2-3, is SQTIHQWPATLVQPVGSPLSLECTVEGTSNPNLYWYRQAAGRGLQLLFYSVGIGQISSEVPQNLSASRPQDRQFILSSKKLLLSDSGFYLCAWSVMGHSTDTQYFGPGTRLTVL.

This chain uses TRBV4-2 with TRBJ2-5; D is ambiguous. Germline V gives CDR1 LGHNA, CDR2 YNFKEQ. Trimming took off 1 base at V and 3 bases at J, with 9 bases between the two ends. This CDR3 region has 14 residues. CDR3 nucleotides: TGTGCCAGCAGCCAAGGAAGGGTGGAAGAGACCCAGTACTTC. Translation gives CASSQGRVEETQYF.

Of note for this clone: Additional DNA sequences in this sample encode the identical CDR3. This sequence joins TRBV5-6 and TRBJ1-2; D ambiguous. Germline values: CDR1 SGHDT, CDR2 YYEEEE. V was trimmed by 3 bases and J by 2 bases, leaving 8 bases between them. The CDR3 covers 13 residues. The CDR3 bases are TGTGCCAGCAGCTCGGGTCAGAACTATGGCTACACCTTC. It translates to CASSSGQNYGYTF.

J is TRBJ2-3 and V is TRBV19, with 9 bases identical to TRBD2. CDR3 length equals 15 residues. Germline V lookup: CDR1 LNHDA, CDR2 SQIVND (reference sequence). Trimming removed 5 bases from V and 1 base from J; junction bases left unmatched: 4. CDR3 sequence (DNA): TGTGCCAGTAGTCCCTTAGCGGGGGGCACAGATACGCAGTATTTT. The encoded protein is CASSPLAGGTDTQYF.

The chain is built from TRBV28 and TRBJ2-5; D ambiguous. TRBJ2-7 matches the DNA end more closely, so the J call is doubtful. The CDR3 runs to 12 residues. The germline V gene has CDR1 MDHEN and CDR2 SYDVKM. The CDR3 protein is CASSSGSYEQYF. Written as DNA, the CDR3 is TGTGCCAGCAGTTCCGGATCCTACGAGCAGTACTTC.

The chain joins TRBV7-9 to TRBJ2-7; TRBD2 matches 13 bases. V lost 5 bases, J lost 2 bases, and 6 bases stayed unmatched. CDR3 length: 16 amino acids. From germline, CDR1 is SEHNR and CDR2 FQNEAQ (reference sequence). The CDR3 DNA is TGTGCCAGCAGCGAAGGACTAGCGGGGGACACCTACGAGCAGTACTTC. This encodes CASSEGLAGDTYEQYF.

The V gene is TRBV5-1, the J gene TRBJ2-2; 9 nucleotides line up with TRBD2. This CDR3 has 14 amino acids. The germline CDR1 and CDR2 sequences are SGHRS and YFSETQ. Trimming cost V 4 bases and J 7 bases; bases outside gene matches: 5. CDR3 coding DNA: TGCGCCAGCAGCGGCGGGAGGGCCGACGGGGAGCTGTTTTTT. Its translation is CASSGGRADGELFF.

This clone was seen more than once but under ten times. The sample contains more than one DNA sequence encoding this CDR3. This chain joins TRBV2 and TRBJ1-2; possible D gene TRBD1, 6 bases. This CDR3 is 13 amino acids long. V gave up 2 bases and J gave up 3 bases, with 7 bases separating them. Per germline, CDR1 SNHLY and CDR2 FYNNEI. CDR3 nucleotide sequence: TGTGCCAGCAGTGAATCAGGGGACTATGGCTACACCTTC. This gives the protein CASSESGDYGYTF.

V usage is TRBV6-5 and J usage is TRBJ2-3, with D hard to call. This CDR3 comprises 13 residues. Trimming shortened V by 2 bases and J by 5 bases, and 8 bases separated the two germline ends. Germline V gene lookup returns CDR1 MNHEY and CDR2 SVGAGI. CDR3 coding DNA: TGTGCCAGCAGTTACCCGGGCGGAGATACGCAGTATTTT. Translated: CASSYPGGDTQYF.

The rearrangement links TRBV23-1 to TRBJ1-1; 8 bases line up with TRBD1. TRBV23-1 is assigned to the ORF class and has an uncertain function. The CDR3 is 17 residues long. V shed 3 bases and J 5 bases; nucleotides not matched to a gene: 14. CDR3 in amino acids: CASSHRTGCIVWTEAFF. The CDR3 DNA reads TGCGCCAGCAGTCATCGGACAGGGTGTATTGTTTGGACTGAAGCTTTCTTT.